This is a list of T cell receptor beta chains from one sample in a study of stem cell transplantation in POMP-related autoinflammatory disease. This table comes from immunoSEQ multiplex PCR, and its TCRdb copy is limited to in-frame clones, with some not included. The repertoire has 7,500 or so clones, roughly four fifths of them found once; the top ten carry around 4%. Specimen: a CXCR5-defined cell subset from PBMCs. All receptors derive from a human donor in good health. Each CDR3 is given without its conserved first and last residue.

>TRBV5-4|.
ASSLEKRYEQY
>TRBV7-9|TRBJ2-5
ASSLVGGPKETQY
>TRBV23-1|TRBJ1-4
ASSQCVGGEVGTNEKLF
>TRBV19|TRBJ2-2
ASTFGLARRTGELF
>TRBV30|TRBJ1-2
AWSQRTGRGYT
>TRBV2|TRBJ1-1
ASSGTGGGNTEAF
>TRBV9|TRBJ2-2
ASSPTLRGPANTGELF
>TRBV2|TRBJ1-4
ASMREREKLF
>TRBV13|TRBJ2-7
ASRRSPGQGADEQY
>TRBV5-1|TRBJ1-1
ASSSPGGLVNTEAF
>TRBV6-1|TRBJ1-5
ASGDRSSQPQH
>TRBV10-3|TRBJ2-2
ATGGAGELF
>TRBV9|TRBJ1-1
ASSPPRAEAF
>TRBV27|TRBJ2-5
ASRDTGSGRETQY
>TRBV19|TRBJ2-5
ASSISVRGETQY
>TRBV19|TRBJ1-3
ASSNRGTFGNTIY
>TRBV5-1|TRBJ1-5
ASSLGAVGWPQH
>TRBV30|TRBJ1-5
AWSRQGYQPQH
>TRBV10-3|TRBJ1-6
AISERQPNSPLH
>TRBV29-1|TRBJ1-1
SVQGGTEAF
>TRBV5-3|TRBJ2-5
ARSPPGTVQETQY
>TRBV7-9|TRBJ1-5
ASSLGTGENQPQH
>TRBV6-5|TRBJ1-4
ASGLLEKLF
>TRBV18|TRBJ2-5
ASSPGLQETQY
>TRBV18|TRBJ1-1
ASSPGQGGLMNTEAF
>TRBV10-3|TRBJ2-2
AISAGLTLTGELF
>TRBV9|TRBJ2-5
ASSANSAETQY
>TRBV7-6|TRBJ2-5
ASSLAGSSIQETQY
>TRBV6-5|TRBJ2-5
ASRLAGGETQY
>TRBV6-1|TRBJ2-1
ASRIVGSTYNEQF
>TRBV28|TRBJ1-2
ASRLPKGYT
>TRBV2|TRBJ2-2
ASASGGGELF
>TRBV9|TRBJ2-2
ASSVGLAGGPGELF
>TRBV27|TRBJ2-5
ASRPTGQETQY
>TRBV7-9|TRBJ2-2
ASRPSGAHTGELF
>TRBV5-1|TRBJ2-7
ASSSQAGVGEQY
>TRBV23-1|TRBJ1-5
ASSPPDRAINSNQPQH